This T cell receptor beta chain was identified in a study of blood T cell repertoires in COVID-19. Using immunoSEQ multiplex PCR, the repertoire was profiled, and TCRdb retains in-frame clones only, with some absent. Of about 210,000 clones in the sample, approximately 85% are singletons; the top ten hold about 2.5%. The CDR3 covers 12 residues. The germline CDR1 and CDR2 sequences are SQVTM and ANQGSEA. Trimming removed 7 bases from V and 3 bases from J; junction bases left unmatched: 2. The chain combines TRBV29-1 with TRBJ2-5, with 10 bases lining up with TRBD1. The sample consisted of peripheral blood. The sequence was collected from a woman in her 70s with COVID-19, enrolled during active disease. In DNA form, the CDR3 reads TGCAGCGGGGGACAGGGGAAAGAGACCCAGTACTTC. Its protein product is CSGGQGKETQYF.